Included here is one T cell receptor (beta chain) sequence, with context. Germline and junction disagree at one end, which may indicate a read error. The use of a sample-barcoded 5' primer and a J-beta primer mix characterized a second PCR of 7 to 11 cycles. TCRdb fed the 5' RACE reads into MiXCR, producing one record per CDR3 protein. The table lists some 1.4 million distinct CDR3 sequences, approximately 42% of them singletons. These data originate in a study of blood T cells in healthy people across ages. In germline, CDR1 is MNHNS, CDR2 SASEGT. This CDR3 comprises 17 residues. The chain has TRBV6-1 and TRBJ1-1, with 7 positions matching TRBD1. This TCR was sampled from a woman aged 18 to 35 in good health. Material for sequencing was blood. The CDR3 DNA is TGTGCCAGCAGAATAACAGGGGCAGGGCTGATGAACACTGAGGCTTTCTTT. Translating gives CASRITGAGLMNTEAFF.